These T cell receptor beta chains were read from a single sample in a study of blood T cell repertoires in COVID-19. Profiled with immunoSEQ multiplex PCR; TCRdb holds only in-frame clones, not every one. The profile shows about 68,000 clones, 70% to 90% of them singletons. Input material: peripheral blood. The receptor set was obtained from a man in his fifties or sixties with acute or convalescent COVID-19. Both conserved end residues are part of each CDR3. The D gene is left open where the match is weak. Expanded clones get a size class; other rows say once, few or many, or leave the size out.

size,J,D,V,DNA,CDR3
.,TRBJ1-2,.,TRBV10-3,TGTGCCATCTTTAACAGACAGGATGGCTACACCTTC,CAIFNRQDGYTF
.,TRBJ2-4,TRBD2,TRBV27,TGTGCCAGCAGTCCACGACTAGCGGGGGGGCCGCAGGTCAAAAACATTCAGTACTTC,CASSPRLAGGPQVKNIQYF
few,TRBJ2-7,.,TRBV27,TGTGCCAGCAGTACCTCCCCGTACAGGACCTACGAGCAGTACTTC,CASSTSPYRTYEQYF
few,TRBJ2-7,.,TRBV11-3,TGTGCCAGCAGCTCGGCCTCTAGCGCTTCCTACGAGCAGTACTTC,CASSSASSASYEQYF
few,TRBJ1-1,.,TRBV25-1,TGTGCCAGCAGTGAACAGGGAGGAGGTACTGAAGCTTTCTTT,CASSEQGGGTEAFF
.,TRBJ1-1,.,TRBV9,TGTGCCAGCAGCCCTTCACAGGTCCCCTTTGAAGCTTTCTTT,CASSPSQVPFEAFF
.,TRBJ1-6,TRBD1,TRBV7-2,TGTGCCAGCAGCTCTCCGACAGGGATGAATTCACCCCTCCACTTT,CASSSPTGMNSPLHF
.,TRBJ1-2,.,TRBV4-1,TGCGCCAGCAGCCAAGACGACAGAGAACGTTATGGCTACACCTTC,CASSQDDRERYGYTF
.,TRBJ2-5,TRBD2,TRBV19,TGTGCCAGTAGTATTCTAGCGGGGGGGCCCGAGACCCAGTACTTC,CASSILAGGPETQYF
.,TRBJ1-4,.,TRBV11-2,TGTGCCAGCAGCCCACGGGCGGGGATATCTAATGAAAAACTGTTTTTT,CASSPRAGISNEKLFF
.,TRBJ1-2,.,TRBV7-9,TGTGCCAGCAGCTTAAGGCAGGGGCCTCTTATGGGTGGCTACACCTTC,CASSLRQGPLMGGYTF
.,TRBJ2-4,.,TRBV6-8,TGTGCCAGCAGTTACTCGAGGGTGGGCAAAAACATTCAGTACTTC,CASSYSRVGKNIQYF
.,TRBJ1-3,.,TRBV18,TGTGCCAGCTCACCAGGAACAGTGAGCTCTGGAAACACCATATATTTT,CASSPGTVSSGNTIYF
.,TRBJ1-1,TRBD1,TRBV3-1/TRBV3-2,TGTGCCAGCAGCCGGGACAGAGCGCGGGGCACTGAAGCTTTCTTT,CASSRDRARGTEAFF
.,TRBJ1-2,.,TRBV28,TGTGCCAGCAGGATGGGGCATAACTATGGCTACACCTTC,CASRMGHNYGYTF
once,TRBJ2-1,.,TRBV19,TGTGCCAGTAGGGTCGACACGGATGAGCAGTTCTTC,CASRVDTDEQFF
.,TRBJ1-4,.,TRBV9,TGTGCCAGCAGCGTACAGGGTCCAACTAATGAAAAACTGTTTTTT,CASSVQGPTNEKLFF
.,TRBJ2-7,.,TRBV18,TGTGCCAGCTCACCAACAGGATCCGAGCAGTACTTC,CASSPTGSEQYF
.,TRBJ1-4,TRBD1,TRBV25-1,TGTGCCAGCAGTGAATGGGGGACAGCAACTAATGAAAAACTGTTTTTT,CASSEWGTATNEKLFF
few,TRBJ2-1,TRBD2,TRBV2,TGTGCCAGCAGTGAGGGACAGCGGGAGGATGAGCAGTTCTTC,CASSEGQREDEQFF
.,TRBJ2-7,.,TRBV18,TGTGCCAGCTCACCACCGGACTCACGTTGGCAGTACTTC,CASSPPDSRWQYF
.,TRBJ2-5,.,TRBV7-9,TGTGCCAGCAGTACTGAAAGGGGCATGGCCCAGTACTTC,CASSTERGMAQYF
.,TRBJ1-5,.,TRBV30,TGTGCCTGGAGTGTACCCGGGGGAGCTCAGCCCCAGCATTTT,CAWSVPGGAQPQHF
.,TRBJ2-1,.,TRBV7-9,TGTGCCAGCAGCTTAGATCTGAATGAGCAGTTCTTC,CASSLDLNEQFF
.,TRBJ1-6,TRBD1,TRBV5-1,TGCGCCAGCAGCTTAGGGACAGGGGGCACGGATTCACCCCTCCACTTT,CASSLGTGGTDSPLHF
.,TRBJ2-2,.,TRBV24-1,TGTGCCACCAGTGACCACCGGGACACCGGGGAGCTGTTTTTT,CATSDHRDTGELFF
.,TRBJ1-5,.,TRBV2,TGTGCCAGCAGTGAACGGGACTCTCCTCGGCGGCCCCAGCATTTT,CASSERDSPRRPQHF
.,TRBJ1-4,.,TRBV5-1,TGCGCCAGCAGCCTTGCCCGACAGGCCCCTAATGAAAAACTGTTTTTT,CASSLARQAPNEKLFF
.,TRBJ2-6,.,TRBV7-8,TGTGCCAGCAGCCGGTCAGGGGCCAACGTCCTGACTTTC,CASSRSGANVLTF
.,TRBJ1-1,.,TRBV4-1,TGCGCCAGCAGCCCTGGGGCCCGTATTGAAGCTTTCTTT,CASSPGARIEAFF
.,TRBJ2-2,.,TRBV12-2,TGTGCAAGTCGCTCACCGGGACAGGGGGCTTCCGGGGAGCTGTTTTTT,CASRSPGQGASGELFF
.,TRBJ2-7,.,TRBV15,TGTGCCACCAGCAGAGAACAGAGCGGAGGCCGTCGGTCTGCGCAGTACTTC,CATSREQSGGRRSAQYF
.,TRBJ1-1,.,TRBV18,TGTGCCAGCTCACCAACCCGGAGCGCTGACACTGAAGCTTTCTTT,CASSPTRSADTEAFF
.,TRBJ1-3,.,TRBV10-1,TGCGCCAGCAGTGAGGGCCAAAGTTACCTCTCTGGAAACACCATATATTTT,CASSEGQSYLSGNTIYF
once,TRBJ1-3,TRBD1,TRBV12-5,TGTGCTAGTGGTTTGGTTGGGACAGGGAGAAACACCATATATTTT,CASGLVGTGRNTIYF
.,TRBJ2-7,TRBD2,TRBV5-1,TGCGCCAGCAGCGGGGGTGAGACTAGCGGGAGGGGTTACGAGCAGTACTTC,CASSGGETSGRGYEQYF
.,TRBJ1-2,.,TRBV27,TGTGCCAGCAGCCCGAAGGACTCTCTATATGGCTACACCTTC,CASSPKDSLYGYTF
.,TRBJ2-5,TRBD2,TRBV11-3,TGTGCCAGCAGCACGGGGGGGAGGGAGACCCAGTACTTC,CASSTGGRETQYF
.,TRBJ2-3,.,TRBV6-5,TGTGCCAGCAGTTACCAAGAGGGAGGTGCAGATACGCAGTATTTT,CASSYQEGGADTQYF
.,TRBJ2-7,TRBD2,TRBV11-2,TGTGCCAGCAGCTTAGAGGGTAGCGGGAGGTCCCCCTACGAGCAGTACTTC,CASSLEGSGRSPYEQYF
.,TRBJ1-2,.,TRBV10-3,TGTGCCATCAGTGGGACAGCCTATGGCTACACCTTC,CAISGTAYGYTF
once,TRBJ1-6,TRBD1,TRBV29-1,TGCAGCATCCTAACGGGACAGCTCCTCCACTTT,CSILTGQLLHF
.,TRBJ1-5,TRBD1,TRBV10-3,TGTGCCATCAGTTACGATCCAGCGGACAGGATGGGACCCCAGCATTTT,CAISYDPADRMGPQHF
.,TRBJ2-3,.,TRBV29-1,TGCAGCGTTGAAGGTGGGCTCGGAGATACGCAGTATTTT,CSVEGGLGDTQYF
.,TRBJ1-4,.,TRBV18,TGTGCCAGCTCCTCTATCCGAAGGGGACTTGCAACTAATGAAAAACTGTTTTTT,CASSSIRRGLATNEKLFF
.,TRBJ1-6,.,TRBV7-3,TGTGCCAGCAGCGGGACAACAGGGTCACCCCTCCACTTT,CASSGTTGSPLHF
.,TRBJ1-5,.,TRBV7-2,TGTGCCAGCAGCTTACGGTTAAATCAGCCCCAGCATTTT,CASSLRLNQPQHF
few,TRBJ1-1,TRBD1,TRBV5-1,TGCGCCAGCAGCTGGCAGGGGGCTAAGGTCCACACTGAAGCTTTCTTT,CASSWQGAKVHTEAFF
.,TRBJ2-3,.,TRBV7-6,TGTGCCAGCAGCTTAGGATCCGGGACTGGCACAGATACGCAGTATTTT,CASSLGSGTGTDTQYF
once,TRBJ2-1,TRBD1,TRBV5-1,TGCGCCAGCAGCTTGGGACAGGGCCAAAATGAGCAGTTCTTC,CASSLGQGQNEQFF
.,TRBJ1-6,.,TRBV9,TGTGCCAGCAGCGTGACAGCAAATTCACCCCTCCACTTT,CASSVTANSPLHF
.,TRBJ2-7,TRBD1,TRBV11-1,TGTGCCAGCAGCCCCCAGGGACAGGGGTCCTACGAGCAGTACTTC,CASSPQGQGSYEQYF
.,TRBJ1-5,TRBD1,TRBV27,TGTGCCAGCAGTGCGAAACAGGGGGGATCAAGCAATCAGCCCCAGCATTTT,CASSAKQGGSSNQPQHF
.,TRBJ1-2,.,TRBV3-1/TRBV3-2,TGTGCCAGCAGCCAAGCTAGGGGTAGGAGCTATGGCTACACCTTC,CASSQARGRSYGYTF
.,TRBJ1-2,.,TRBV6-5,TGTGCCACCACCACCGGGATCGAGAACTATGGCTACACCTTC,CATTTGIENYGYTF
.,TRBJ2-2,TRBD2,TRBV10-1,TGCGCCAGCAGCCAGCAGACTAGCGGGCTGAACACCGGGGAGCTGTTTTTT,CASSQQTSGLNTGELFF
once,TRBJ2-2,TRBD1,TRBV15,TGTGCCACCAGCAGAGATTGGACAGGGACCACCGGGGAGCTGTTTTTT,CATSRDWTGTTGELFF